The 27 T cell receptor beta chains reported below all come from one sample, sequenced in a study of vaccination and CD4 T cells after COVID-19. No cognate antigen is known for these TCRs. Sequence data for DNA of cultured CD4+ T cells were generated by the Oncomine TCR Beta short-read assay. TCRdb processed the PCR reads anew with MiXCR; each CDR3 protein has one entry. Here the sample spans around 17,000 distinct CDR3 sequences, approximately 55% being singletons. The treatment denotes: roughly 10-day PBMC culture with coronavirus spike peptide pools or control peptides (ViraFEST assay). The sequenced sample was CD4+ T cells from blood, cultured in vitro. The receptors derive from a human donor who had recovered from COVID-19.

The rearrangement uses TRBV28 and TRBJ2-3; D possibly corresponds to TRBD2 (5 bases). Trimming stripped 3 bases from V and 5 bases from J, with 6 bases between. There are 12 residues in the CDR3. Germline assignment: CDR1 MDHEN and CDR2 SYDVKM. The CDR3 loop is CASSLGEDTQYF. In DNA form, the CDR3 reads TGTGCCAGCAGTTTGGGAGAAGATACGCAGTATTTT.

The J gene is TRBJ1-2, the V gene TRBV10-3, with unresolved D. Trimming stripped 10 bases from V and 2 bases from J, with 11 bases between. CDR3 length: 12 residues. CDR1 ENHRY and CDR2 SYGVKD come from the germline V gene. The CDR3 region has the DNA TGTGCCACCTGGCAAACCAACTATGGCTACACCTTC. Translation gives CATWQTNYGYTF.

In its sample, this clonotype was seen a few times. The chain employs TRBV20-1 and TRBJ1-2; D is unclear. The CDR3 is 14 amino acids. The V gene's germline CDR1 is DFQATT and CDR2 SNEGSKA (reference sequence). The V and J ends lost 0 bases and 3 bases respectively, with 11 bases between them. CDR3 DNA: TGCAGTGCTAGAGAAAGTGGACGGGACTATGGCTACACCTTC. This codes for CSARESGRDYGYTF.

This sequence joins TRBV20-1 and TRBJ2-7; D uncertain. Germline CDR1 and CDR2: DFQATT and SNEGSKA (reference sequence). Trimming cost V 0 bases and J 6 bases, with 6 bases left between them. The CDR3 spans 11 residues. The CDR3 sequence: CSARDLGEQYF. The DNA of the CDR3 is TGCAGTGCTAGAGATCTGGGCGAGCAGTACTTC.

This chain links TRBV30 with TRBJ2-7; 12 bases map to TRBD1. This CDR3 is 13 amino acids long. Per the germline V gene, CDR1 is GTSNPN and CDR2 is SVGIG (reference sequence). V dropped 4 bases and J dropped 4; count of bases not matched to a gene: 2. The CDR3 region is CAWTGQGAYEQYF. The CDR3 bases are TGTGCCTGGACGGGACAGGGGGCTTACGAGCAGTACTTC.

In this sample, this clonotype turned up a few times. This chain uses TRBV7-9 with TRBJ1-1, with unresolved D. CDR3 length: 12 residues. CDR1 SEHNR and CDR2 FQNEAQ come from the germline V gene (reference sequence). Deletions cut 11 bases from V and 1 base from J, with 11 bases between. CDR3 nucleotides: TGTGCCGGCGGACGGGGGAACACTGAAGCTTTCTTT. As protein: CAGGRGNTEAFF.

This rearrangement joins TRBV10-1 to TRBJ2-1, with TRBD2 identical over 14 bases. Germline V lookup: CDR1 WNHNN, CDR2 SYGVQD (reference sequence). Trimming at V came to 5 bases and at J to 6 bases, leaving 12 bases not matched to a gene. The CDR3 is made up of 18 amino acids. CDR3 residues: CASSPWGTSGSWSNEQFF. CDR3 nucleotides: TGCGCCAGCAGTCCCTGGGGGACTAGCGGGAGTTGGAGCAATGAGCAGTTCTTC.

J is TRBJ2-1 and V is TRBV19, with 9 nucleotides matching TRBD2. This CDR3 has 15 amino acids. The germline V gene has CDR1 LNHDA and CDR2 SQIVND (reference sequence). With 4 bases clipped from V and 6 bases from J, the junction kept 7 bases outside the gene matches. The CDR3 loop reads CASSRTGTSPNEQFF. For the CDR3, the DNA is TGTGCCAGTAGTAGGACCGGGACTAGCCCCAATGAGCAGTTCTTC.

This clonotype was observed a handful of times. The genes are TRBV27 and TRBJ2-1; 8 bases match TRBD1. This CDR3 spans 13 amino acids. Germline CDR1 and CDR2: MNHEY and SMNVEV (reference sequence). With 3 bases clipped from V and 12 bases from J, the junction kept 7 bases outside the gene matches. The CDR3 nucleotides are TGTGCCAGCAGTTTCGGCAGGGGGCGAAGGCAGTTCTTC. Translation gives CASSFGRGRRQFF.

This clonotype was seen just once. The rearrangement links TRBV19 to TRBJ1-6; no reliable D call. CDR1 LNHDA and CDR2 SQIVND come from the germline V gene (reference sequence). The CDR3 is 15 amino acids. Trimming pared 7 bases from V and 8 bases from J, leaving 18 bases between. CDR3 nucleotides: TGTGCCAGTACCCCAACGGCGGGGTTTGATTCACCCCTCCACTTT. It codes for CASTPTAGFDSPLHF.

This clonotype was counted a few times. J is TRBJ2-2 and V is TRBV7-9, with 7 bases lining up with TRBD1. The CDR3 sequence is 18 residues long. Germline V gene sequence: CDR1 SEHNR, CDR2 FQNEAQ (reference sequence). The ends lost 0 bases at V and 7 bases at J; junction bases unmatched: 14. This chain's CDR3 is CASSLAGRGRGSGGELFF. CDR3 nucleotide sequence: TGTGCCAGCAGCTTAGCGGGAAGGGGGCGCGGCAGCGGCGGGGAGCTGTTTTTT.

The V call is TRBV7-3, the J call TRBJ2-7; the D gene is possibly TRBD2 (6 bases). V was pared by 1 base and J by 5 bases, with 9 bases between. Germline V lookup: CDR1 SGHTA, CDR2 FQGTGA. The CDR3 has 13 residues. The CDR3 coding sequence is TGTGCCAGCAGCTTAAATAGGGAGGACGAGCAGTACTTC. The encoded protein is CASSLNREDEQYF. Full variable domain (outside the CDR3, taken from reference TRBV7-3 and TRBJ2-7): GAGVSQTPSNKVTEKGKYVELRCDPISGHTALYWYRQSLGQGPEFLIYFQGTGAADDSGLPNDRFFAVRPEGSVSTLKIQRTERGDSAVYLCASSLNREDEQYFGPGTRLTVT.

The chain is built from TRBV28 and TRBJ1-1; D may be TRBD1 (6 bases). The germline CDR1 and CDR2 sequences are MDHEN and SYDVKM. There are 13 residues in the CDR3. Trimming took off 8 bases at V and 10 bases at J, with 20 bases between the two ends. CDR3 region: CASFGGGGAIAFF. The CDR3 region has the DNA TGTGCCAGCTTTGGAGGGGGGGGAGCGATAGCTTTCTTT.

This chain joins TRBV20-1 and TRBJ1-5, with 8 bases matching TRBD1. CDR1 and CDR2 (germline): DFQATT, SNEGSKA (reference sequence). CDR3 length: 15 residues. The V segment lost 5 bases and the J segment 4 bases; nucleotides outside the gene matches: 10. The CDR3 spells CSAPTGQGENQPQHF. CDR3 coding DNA: TGCAGTGCTCCCACCGGACAGGGAGAAAATCAGCCCCAGCATTTT.

This sequence joins TRBV6-1 and TRBJ2-3; D unclear. Germline CDR1 MNHNS, CDR2 SASEGT. The V and J ends lost 6 bases and 5 bases respectively, with 9 bases between them. This CDR3 spans 12 amino acids. CDR3 sequence reads: CASSKLGDTQYF. CDR3 in DNA: TGTGCCAGCAGCAAGCTCGGAGATACGCAGTATTTT.

This chain joins TRBV20-1 and TRBJ1-3; D is possibly TRBD1 (5 bases). There are 15 residues in the CDR3. Trimming took 4 bases from V and 4 from J, leaving 17 bases between them. Per germline, CDR1 DFQATT and CDR2 SNEGSKA (reference sequence). CDR3 in amino acids: CSATRDSRAGNTIYF. DNA for the CDR3: TGCAGTGCTACCCGGGACTCCCGAGCAGGAAACACCATATATTTT.

This clonotype was counted a few times. The chain uses TRBV6-1 and TRBJ1-1; TRBD1 agrees at 8 bases. The CDR3 is made up of 14 amino acids. The ends lost 8 bases at V and 0 bases at J; junction bases unmatched: 5. Germline-derived CDR1 and CDR2 are MNHNS and SASEGT. CDR3: CASDRGLMNTEAFF. In DNA form, the CDR3 reads TGTGCCAGCGACAGGGGACTCATGAACACTGAAGCTTTCTTT.

CDR3 in DNA: TGTGCCGCGGGACAGGAGGGCCACTATGGCTACACCTTC. Protein: CAAGQEGHYGYTF. J is TRBJ1-2 and V is TRBV24-1; 8 bases are shared with TRBD1. The CDR3 is made up of 13 amino acids. Germline lookup yields CDR1 KGHDR and CDR2 SFDVKD. V dropped 12 bases and J dropped 3; count of bases not matched to a gene: 8.

DNA for the CDR3: TGTGCCAGCAGCTCGCCCGGGCGGGACACTGAAGCTTTCTTT. It yields the protein CASSSPGRDTEAFF. This sequence joins TRBV5-4 and TRBJ1-1; no firm D call. This CDR3 has 14 residues. With 3 bases removed from V and 3 bases from J, the gap between germline ends came to 12 bases. CDR1 and CDR2 from the germline V gene are SGHNT and YYREEE (reference sequence).

This chain connects TRBV10-3 to TRBJ1-5, with 7 bases aligning to TRBD1. This CDR3 region has 14 residues. Trimming cost V 6 bases and J 5 bases; bases outside gene matches: 7. Germline V gene sequence: CDR1 ENHRY, CDR2 SYGVKD. CDR3 amino acids: CAIRKTGEDQPQHF. Here the CDR3 DNA reads TGTGCCATCAGAAAAACAGGGGAGGATCAGCCCCAGCATTTT.

The rearrangement links TRBV15 to TRBJ2-7; perhaps TRBD1 as D (5 bases). Trimming removed 2 bases at V and 4 bases at J, with 9 bases between. Germline V gene data show CDR1 as LNHNV and CDR2 as YYDKDF (reference sequence). CDR3 length: 13 amino acids. The CDR3 DNA reads as TGTGCCACCAGCAGACCCACAGGATACGAGCAGTACTTC. Its translation is CATSRPTGYEQYF.

This chain connects TRBV30 to TRBJ2-5; D is undetermined. Trimming pared 3 bases from V and 7 bases from J, leaving 21 bases between. The CDR3 sequence is 15 residues long. From germline, CDR1 is GTSNPN and CDR2 SVGIG (reference sequence). This CDR3 reads CAWRPPRLRWGTQYF. DNA of the CDR3: TGTGCCTGGAGGCCCCCCCGGCTCCGCTGGGGGACCCAGTACTTC.

This clonotype was picked up one time. V is TRBV27 and J is TRBJ1-2, with 7 bases aligning to TRBD1. V shed 6 bases, J shed 4 bases, and the junction held 8 bases outside the gene matches. This CDR3 region has 14 residues. Germline V gene lookup returns CDR1 MNHEY and CDR2 SMNVEV (reference sequence). As DNA, the CDR3 is TGTGCCAGCAGCAAGACAGGGAACGCCTATGGCTACACCTTC. This codes for CASSKTGNAYGYTF.

The J gene is TRBJ1-5, the V gene TRBV5-1; TRBD1 might be the D (5 bases). Trimming took 3 bases from V and 4 from J, leaving 11 bases between them. The CDR3 loop spans 14 amino acids. Germline V gene sequence: CDR1 SGHRS, CDR2 YFSETQ. CDR3 protein: CASSSLGGNQPQHF. CDR3 nucleotides: TGCGCCAGCAGCTCCCTCGGGGGGAATCAGCCCCAGCATTTT.

The chain employs TRBV5-4 and TRBJ1-1; 11 bases map to TRBD1. The V and J ends lost 3 bases and 6 bases, in that order; junction bases with no gene match: 7. The CDR3 is 15 residues long. Germline CDR1 is SGHNT and CDR2 is YYREEE (reference sequence). The CDR3 bases are TGTGCCAGCAGCTCCCGGACAGGGGGCGGTGCTGAAGCTTTCTTT. Protein product: CASSSRTGGGAEAFF. Supplemented by reference TRBV5-4 and TRBJ1-1, the full variable domain reads ETGVTQSPTHLIKTRGQQVTLRCSSQSGHNTVSWYQQALGQGPQFIFQYYREEENGRGNFPPRFSGLQFPNYSSELNVNALELDDSALYLCASSSRTGGGAEAFFGQGTRLTVV.

CDR3 loop: CASSQMGRGNTGELFF. In nucleotides, the CDR3 is TGTGCCAGCAGCCAAATGGGCAGGGGTAACACCGGGGAGCTGTTTTTT. The gene calls are TRBV7-2 and TRBJ2-2; maybe TRBD1 (6 bases). The CDR3 is made up of 16 amino acids. Germline loops: CDR1 SGHTA, CDR2 FQGNSA. With 5 bases removed from V and 2 bases from J, the gap between germline ends came to 15 bases. Looking up the rest from reference TRBV7-2 and TRBJ2-2 gives the full variable domain: GAGVSQSPSNKVTEKGKDVELRCDPISGHTALYWYRQSLGQGLEFLIYFQGNSAPDKSGLPSDRFSAERTGGSVSTLTIQRTQQEDSAVYLCASSQMGRGNTGELFFGEGSRLTVL.

The chain couples TRBV27 to TRBJ1-6; 10 bases align to TRBD1. Trimming at V came to 6 bases and at J to 12 bases, leaving 23 bases not matched to a gene. Germline V lookup: CDR1 MNHEY, CDR2 SMNVEV (reference sequence). The CDR3 loop spans 19 amino acids. The CDR3 is CASRVAQGQGISSEGPLHF. The CDR3 DNA reads TGTGCCAGCAGGGTAGCCCAGGGACAGGGGATATCGTCAGAAGGACCCCTCCACTTT.